Listed here are 28 T cell receptor beta chains from one sample, sequenced in a study of CD8 T cells in ankylosing spondylitis. TCRdb reprocessed the 5' RACE reads with MiXCR, giving one entry per CDR3 protein. In the table there are some 270,000 distinct CDR3 sequences, approximately 20% of which are singletons. Sequencing input: blood, either unsorted or a sorted T cell fraction (not recorded which). The receptors shown here come from a male donor with ankylosing spondylitis or in good health (not recorded which).

The table lists this clonotype with many counts. The chain has TRBV5-1 and TRBJ2-7; 7 nucleotides match TRBD2. J gave up 6 bases and V 5 bases, and 8 bases lay outside the gene matches. Germline V CDR1 and CDR2: SGHRS, YFSETQ. This CDR3 has 13 residues. The CDR3 loop is CASRRSGISEQYF. In nucleotides, the CDR3 is TGCGCCAGCAGACGGAGCGGGATTAGCGAGCAGTACTTC.

The genes are TRBV20-1 and TRBJ2-5; 13 bases agree with TRBD2. The CDR3 covers 20 residues. CDR1 and CDR2 from the germline V gene are DFQATT and SNEGSKA (reference sequence). V shed 6 bases and J 0 bases; nucleotides not matched to a gene: 19. In DNA form, the CDR3 reads TGCAGTGCCCCCGCTCTGGGACTAGCGGGAAACACGCCCTACCAAGAGACCCAGTACTTC. This codes for CSAPALGLAGNTPYQETQYF.

This clonotype occurred a few times. This chain links TRBV30 with TRBJ1-4; tentative D call: TRBD1 (5 bases). The germline CDR1 and CDR2 sequences are GTSNPN and SVGIG (reference sequence). The CDR3 runs to 12 residues. The CDR3 protein is CAVWDVNEKLFF. DNA of the CDR3: TGTGCTGTTTGGGACGTTAATGAAAAACTGTTTTTT. Full variable domain (rest looked up from reference TRBV30 and TRBJ1-4): SQTIHQWPATLVQPVGSPLSLECTVEGTSNPNLYWYRQAAGRGLQLLFYSVGIGQISSEVPQNLSASRPQDRQFILSSKKLLLSDSGFYLCAVWDVNEKLFFGSGTQLSVL.

This chain uses TRBV14 with TRBJ2-5; D uncertain. Germline values: CDR1 SGHDN, CDR2 FVKESK. This CDR3 region has 15 residues. Trimming took off 4 bases at V and 0 bases at J, with 12 bases between the two ends. CDR3 DNA sequence: TGTGCCAGCAGCCTGGGATCAAACTACCAAGAGACCCAGTACTTC. This encodes CASSLGSNYQETQYF.

The rearrangement links TRBV12-3 or TRBV12-4 to TRBJ2-6; D uncertain. V was clipped by 8 bases and J by 0 bases, with 11 bases between them. CDR3 size: 15 residues. The CDR3 DNA follows: TGTGCCAGCTACATCTCATTCTCTGGGGCCAACGTCCTGACTTTC. Translation gives CASYISFSGANVLTF.

This clonotype has more than one count but fewer than ten. The V gene is TRBV27, the J gene TRBJ2-2, with 8 nucleotides matching TRBD1. This CDR3 has 15 residues. Trimming took 3 bases from V and 4 from J; bases not matched to a gene: 4. The V gene's germline CDR1 is MNHEY and CDR2 SMNVEV (reference sequence). CDR3 protein: CASSFSRGRTGELFF. The CDR3 bases are TGTGCCAGCAGTTTTTCCAGGGGGCGCACCGGGGAGCTGTTTTTT.

The chain couples TRBV4-3 to TRBJ2-1, with TRBD2 identical over 8 bases. Germline assignment: CDR1 LGHNA and CDR2 YSLEER. This CDR3 region has 17 residues. V was pared by 1 base and J by 0 bases, with 5 bases of the junction left unmatched. This chain's CDR3 is CASSQGTGTSSYNEQFF. Here the CDR3 DNA reads TGCGCCAGCAGCCAAGGAACCGGGACTAGCTCCTACAATGAGCAGTTCTTC.

As DNA, the CDR3 is TGTGCCAGCAGTACCGGGCCGGCATACGAGCAGTACTTC. Translation gives CASSTGPAYEQYF. The V and J genes are TRBV27 and TRBJ2-7, with unresolved D. The V gene's germline CDR1 is MNHEY and CDR2 SMNVEV (reference sequence). CDR3 length: 13 amino acids. The V end was cut by 5 bases, the J end by 4 bases, with 12 bases between.

There are a few counts of this clonotype. V and J are TRBV5-5 and TRBJ2-7; D unresolved. Deletions cut 3 bases from V and 7 bases from J, with 11 bases between. CDR3 length: 12 residues. CDR1 is SGHKS and CDR2 is YYEKEE in the germline V gene (reference sequence). The DNA of the CDR3 is TGTGCCAGCAGCTCCCCGCTGGGAGAGCAGTACTTC. Translation: CASSSPLGEQYF.

This clonotype occurred a few times. This chain connects TRBV19 to TRBJ2-7; 10 bases agree with TRBD1. The germline CDR1 and CDR2 sequences are LNHDA and SQIVND (reference sequence). The CDR3 runs to 14 residues. Losses at the gene ends were 5 bases for V and 2 bases for J; bases not matched to a gene: 3. The CDR3 protein is CASSAGTGAYEQYF. CDR3 DNA: TGTGCCAGTAGTGCCGGGACAGGGGCCTACGAGCAGTACTTC.

This rearrangement joins TRBV5-1 to TRBJ1-4; no definite D call. The CDR3 runs to 16 residues. V lost 4 bases and J lost 0, with 13 bases in between. Per germline, CDR1 SGHRS and CDR2 YFSETQ. This chain's CDR3 is CASSTHDGATNEKLFF. CDR3 coding DNA: TGCGCCAGCAGCACCCATGACGGCGCAACTAATGAAAAACTGTTTTTT.

This clonotype was picked up a small number of times. The chain recombines TRBV7-9 with TRBJ2-3; 7 bases align to TRBD2. CDR1 and CDR2 from the germline V gene are SEHNR and FQNEAQ (reference sequence). With V trimmed by 3 bases and J by 5 bases, 8 bases remained unmatched. This CDR3 has 15 residues. DNA of the CDR3: TGTGCCAGCAGCTTTCCCATCTCGGGGGGAGATACGCAGTATTTT. Protein: CASSFPISGGDTQYF.

V usage is TRBV4-1 and J usage is TRBJ2-1; 10 bases are shared with TRBD2. The CDR3 length is 17 residues. Germline assignment: CDR1 MGHRA and CDR2 YSYEKL. V trimming: 3 bases; J trimming: 5 bases; junction bases outside the gene matches: 10. The DNA for the CDR3 is TGCGCCAGCAGCCACCGAGCGGGAGGGCCTGAGGACAATGAGCAGTTCTTC. Translated, it gives CASSHRAGGPEDNEQFF.

This rearrangement joins TRBV4-1 to TRBJ2-1, with TRBD1 matching over 7 bases. The V and J ends lost 6 bases and 5 bases, in that order; junction bases with no gene match: 10. Germline loops: CDR1 MGHRA, CDR2 YSYEKL. CDR3 length: 15 residues. The DNA of the CDR3 is TGCGCCAGCAGTCCAATAGTAGGGGGCCACAATGAGCAGTTCTTC. Translating gives CASSPIVGGHNEQFF.

This clonotype has a count of ten or more. This sequence joins TRBV29-1 and TRBJ2-2; D is uncertain. The germline V gene has CDR1 SQVTM and CDR2 ANQGSEA. CDR3 length: 13 amino acids. Trimming removed 5 bases at V and 3 bases at J, with 10 bases between. The CDR3 DNA reads as TGCAGCGTTTCGGCGACGTACACCGGGGAGCTGTTTTTT. Its translation is CSVSATYTGELFF.

As to this clonotype: This may stem from a read error, because a much larger clone lies one nucleotide away. J is TRBJ2-3 and V is TRBV6-5; TRBD2 might be the D (6 bases). V lost 4 bases to trimming and J lost 4 bases, with 15 bases between them. There are 15 residues in the CDR3. Germline lookup yields CDR1 MNHEY and CDR2 SVGAGI. CDR3 in DNA: TGTGCCAGCAGTTCCCTATCCGGGACTCCAGATACGCAGTATTTT. This codes for CASSSLSGTPDTQYF.

This clonotype was recorded at least ten times. The J gene is TRBJ2-1, the V gene TRBV20-1, with a weak D call TRBD2 (6 bases). In germline, CDR1 is DFQATT, CDR2 SNEGSKA (reference sequence). This CDR3 contains 12 residues. V gave up 6 bases and J gave up 2 bases, with 8 bases separating them. In DNA, the CDR3 is TGCAGTGCAGGGAGGCCCTACAATGAGCAGTTCTTC. Translating it yields CSAGRPYNEQFF.

V gene TRBV2 combines with J gene TRBJ2-5, with a weak D call TRBD2 (6 bases). CDR3 length: 14 residues. V shed 1 base and J shed 5 bases, with 11 bases lying between them. CDR1 and CDR2 from the germline V gene are SNHLY and FYNNEI. CDR3 sequence reads: CASSEGLGGETQYF. In DNA form, the CDR3 reads TGTGCCAGCAGTGAAGGGCTAGGAGGGGAGACCCAGTACTTC.

The chain uses TRBV5-1 and TRBJ2-7; 8 bases match TRBD2. Germline CDR1 reads SGHRS; CDR2 reads YFSETQ. CDR3 size: 16 residues. V lost 3 bases to trimming and J lost 4 bases; unmatched junction nucleotides: 12. Here the CDR3 reads CASSYGGAGASYEQYF. The CDR3 DNA reads as TGCGCCAGCAGCTACGGGGGGGCGGGAGCGTCGTACGAGCAGTACTTC.

This clonotype was counted only a few times. The genes are TRBV10-3 and TRBJ2-1; D remains ambiguous. The CDR3 totals 17 residues. With 3 bases removed from V and 3 bases from J, the gap between germline ends came to 18 bases. Germline CDR1 ENHRY, CDR2 SYGVKD. The CDR3 DNA sequence: TGTGCCATCAGTGAATATCGACCCTCGGCCCTCTACAATGAGCAGTTCTTC. This codes for CAISEYRPSALYNEQFF.

The table lists this clonotype with a few counts. The chain is built from TRBV29-1 and TRBJ2-2, with D unresolved. The germline V gene encodes CDR1 SQVTM and CDR2 ANQGSEA. The CDR3 consists of 15 residues. Trimming removed 2 bases from V and 0 bases from J, with 10 bases in between. The CDR3 reads CSVESAASNTGELFF. The CDR3 DNA reads as TGCAGCGTTGAATCGGCGGCGTCGAACACCGGGGAGCTGTTTTTT.

The chain is built from TRBV9 and TRBJ2-2; 12 bases align to TRBD2. J was trimmed by 0 bases and V by 0 bases; bases with no gene match: 0. Germline assignment: CDR1 SGDLS and CDR2 YYNGEE. This CDR3 has 17 amino acids. The DNA of the CDR3 is TGTGCCAGCAGCGTAGGGACTAGCGGGACGAACACCGGGGAGCTGTTTTTT. Translated, it gives CASSVGTSGTNTGELFF.

The chain recombines TRBV29-1 with TRBJ2-7; perhaps TRBD2 as D (9 bases). Trimming stripped 4 bases from V and 2 bases from J, with 18 bases between. This CDR3 comprises 15 residues. Germline-derived CDR1 and CDR2 are SQVTM and ANQGSEA. The CDR3, as DNA: TGCAGCGTTGCTAGCGGGGACAGGTTACCCTACGAGCAGTACTTC. Translation gives CSVASGDRLPYEQYF.

The V gene is TRBV3-1, the J gene TRBJ2-7; perhaps TRBD1 as D (6 bases). V was trimmed by 0 bases and J by 4 bases, leaving 10 bases between them. Germline V lookup: CDR1 LGHDT, CDR2 YNNKEL (reference sequence). The length of the CDR3 is 14 residues. In DNA form, the CDR3 reads TGTGCCAGCAGCCAAGATAACAGGGAGTACGAGCAGTACTTC. Protein sequence: CASSQDNREYEQYF.

The sample holds a few counts of this clonotype. The chain is built from TRBV28 and TRBJ1-5; possible D gene TRBD1, 5 bases. Looked up from germline, CDR1 is MDHEN and CDR2 is SYDVKM. The germline V and J ends were trimmed by 5 bases and 4 bases, with 18 bases remaining between them. The CDR3 runs to 16 residues. In nucleotides, the CDR3 is TGTGCCAGCAGTCTGGGAGCCAGGGACCTAAATCAGCCCCAGCATTTT. Protein sequence: CASSLGARDLNQPQHF.

The chain couples TRBV20-1 to TRBJ2-1; TRBD2 agrees at 10 bases. Germline V CDR1 and CDR2: DFQATT, SNEGSKA (reference sequence). The CDR3 is 16 residues long. V lost 2 bases to trimming and J lost 1 base; unmatched junction nucleotides: 5. As DNA, the CDR3 is TGCAGTGCTAGAAACCCACTAGCGGGGTCCTACAATGAGCAGTTCTTC. Its translation: CSARNPLAGSYNEQFF.

V gene TRBV12-3 or TRBV12-4 combines with J gene TRBJ2-1, with TRBD2 as a possible D gene (6 bases). Trimming took off 6 bases at V and 8 bases at J, with 14 bases between the two ends. The CDR3 is made up of 13 amino acids. CDR3: CASSLVAGYEQFF. Here the CDR3 DNA reads TGTGCCAGCAGCCTGGTGGCGGGGTATGAGCAGTTCTTC.

Ten or more counts support this clonotype. The chain joins TRBV28 to TRBJ1-5; D is unclear. The V end was cut by 3 bases, the J end by 0 bases, with 6 bases between. This CDR3 spans 14 amino acids. Germline CDR1 and CDR2: MDHEN and SYDVKM. CDR3 in amino acids: CASSFQISNQPQHF. The CDR3 nucleotides are TGTGCCAGCAGTTTTCAAATTAGCAATCAGCCCCAGCATTTT.